This TCR beta chain was obtained from a study of regulatory and conventional T cells in RAG deficiency. Study-wide points: Treg unique TCR beta sequences were approximately 100-fold fewer in Omenn syndrome and CID/AS patients than controls.

This clone was counted a single time. Its specificity is not known. TCRdb's table, derived via immunoSEQ multiplex PCR, lists solely in-frame clones and lacks some. The data show about 32,000 clones, over 75% seen once. These data are also associated with another study on regulatory T cells. That paper adds: Amplification used 52 TRBV primers and 13 TRBJ primers. In patients, unique TRB V-J pairs were restricted and V/J usage skewed, especially in Tregs.

What was sequenced was CD8+ T cells sorted from blood. The clonotype comes from a human donor in good health.

DNA for the CDR3: TGTGCCAGCAGCGCCGGGACTTCCTACAATGAGCAGTTCTTC. Encoded protein: CASSAGTSYNEQFF. The chain joins TRBV9 to TRBJ2-1, with TRBD2 as a possible D gene (6 bases). Deletions cut 3 bases from V and 1 base from J, with 8 bases between. The CDR3 extends over 14 amino acids. Germline V gene data show CDR1 as SGDLS and CDR2 as YYNGEE.